The table lists the clone carrying this T cell receptor beta chain with a few counts. Its antigen is still unknown. These data come from a study of T-cell reconstitution after alpha-beta-depleted transplantation in children. Study-wide points: At day 60, the high TCRbeta diversity found in some patients originated from recipient T cells and thymic progenitors that had survived. T-cell counts and diversity at one year post-transplant came mainly from newly produced T cells. There were reportedly several hundred expanded graft clones from which alpha-beta T cells came about two months after transplant.

A library of TCRbeta sequences, prepared with unique molecular identifiers, was generated. MiXCR, applied by TCRdb to the PCR reads, yields one record per CDR3 protein. The sample carries 800,000 to 1,000,000 distinct CDR3 sequences, about 29% recorded once. The germline gives CDR1 DFQATT, CDR2 SNEGSKA (reference sequence). The CDR3 runs 15 residues. V lost 3 bases and J lost 14, with 26 bases in between. This receptor was identified in a boy in the first two years of life who had a stem cell transplant for SCID, so the T cells may come from the graft donor. The sequencing used PBMCs, mostly from graft donor cells, collected 360 days after TCRalphabeta/CD19-depleted stem cell transplant. The J gene is TRBJ2-1, the V gene TRBV20-1; no reliable D call. In DNA, the CDR3 is TGCAGTGCTAGGATTGGATCATCGGTTGACACCGGCAAGTTCTTC. Protein product: CSARIGSSVDTGKFF.